These T cell receptor beta chains were read from a single sample in a study of blood T cell repertoires in COVID-19. The protocol was immunoSEQ multiplex PCR, while the TCRdb copy is restricted to in-frame clones and leaves out a portion. This table has approximately 210,000 clones, roughly 82% appearing once. The sample taken for sequencing was peripheral blood. These receptors originate from a woman in her thirties or forties with acute or convalescent COVID-19. The CDR3 runs from the conserved cysteine through the conserved F or W. The D gene is left open where the match is weak. Clone size is stated in some rows and not others, as once, few, many or a class when expanded.

clone_size: .
d_call: TRBD2
j_call: TRBJ2-2
v_call: TRBV24-1
cdr3_nt: TGTGCCACCAGGGGGAGCGGGAGCGGAACCGGGGAGCTGTTTTTT
cdr3_aa: CATRGSGSGTGELFF

clone_size: .
d_call: .
j_call: TRBJ2-7
v_call: TRBV11-2
cdr3_nt: TGTGCCAGCAGCTTAACCCAGGGTAACCTGGCCTACGAGCAGTACTTC
cdr3_aa: CASSLTQGNLAYEQYF

clone_size: .
d_call: .
j_call: TRBJ2-2
v_call: TRBV4-2
cdr3_nt: TGTGCCAGCAGCCAAAGTAGCGGGAACACCGGGGAGCTGTTTTTT
cdr3_aa: CASSQSSGNTGELFF

clone_size: .
d_call: .
j_call: TRBJ2-3
v_call: TRBV7-3
cdr3_nt: TGTGCCAGCAGGTTCGGACAATTTAGCACAGATACGCAGTATTTT
cdr3_aa: CASRFGQFSTDTQYF

clone_size: .
d_call: TRBD1
j_call: TRBJ1-2
v_call: TRBV5-6
cdr3_nt: TGTGCCAGCAGCTTCATGAAGACAGGGGGTTGGGACTATGGCTACACCTTC
cdr3_aa: CASSFMKTGGWDYGYTF

clone_size: .
d_call: TRBD1
j_call: TRBJ1-5
v_call: TRBV5-1
cdr3_nt: TGCGCCAGCAGCCCCCGGGACAGGGGGGCGAAGCCCCAGCATTTT
cdr3_aa: CASSPRDRGAKPQHF

clone_size: .
d_call: TRBD1
j_call: TRBJ1-5
v_call: TRBV6-2/TRBV6-3
cdr3_nt: TGTGCCAGCAGTTGGGGACAGGGGAGCTCAGGCAATCAGCCCCAGCATTTT
cdr3_aa: CASSWGQGSSGNQPQHF

clone_size: once
d_call: .
j_call: TRBJ2-7
v_call: TRBV30
cdr3_nt: TGTGCCTGGGGGGGGATCTACGAGCAGTACTTC
cdr3_aa: CAWGGIYEQYF

clone_size: .
d_call: .
j_call: TRBJ2-3
v_call: TRBV3-1/TRBV3-2
cdr3_nt: TGTGCCAGCAGCCTCAAGAGAACGCAGTATTTT
cdr3_aa: CASSLKRTQYF

clone_size: .
d_call: .
j_call: TRBJ1-2
v_call: TRBV5-8
cdr3_nt: TGTGCCAGCAGCTTGGCAACTCGGACAGCGCTATATGGCTACACCTTC
cdr3_aa: CASSLATRTALYGYTF

clone_size: .
d_call: TRBD1
j_call: TRBJ1-2
v_call: TRBV7-2
cdr3_nt: TGTGCCGGACGCAGGGGGCTGGACGGCTACACCTTC
cdr3_aa: CAGRRGLDGYTF